The sequence of this T cell receptor (beta chain) was determined in a study of T cell clones after liver transplantation. Study at large: Immunosuppression withdrawal was tried within 2 years after liver transplantation in this trial. TCRbeta sequencing after a pre-transplant mixed lymphocyte reaction identified graft-donor-reactive clones, later tracked in post-transplant blood. Three of the eight recipients were HCV-positive; the rest had non-autoimmune, non-viral transplant indications.

With 0 bases removed from V and 1 base from J, the gap between germline ends came to 7 bases. CDR3 size: 14 residues. Germline values: CDR1 PRHDT, CDR2 FYEKMQ (reference sequence). Study observations and caveats: These preliminary findings come from unstandardized post-transplant sampling times.

Comments on this clone: Its target is unknown.

This table comes from immunoSEQ multiplex PCR, and its TCRdb copy is limited to in-frame clones, with some not included. Among about 16,000 clones, over 75% were seen once, and the ten largest hold about 40%. The chain couples TRBV13 to TRBJ2-7; D possibly uses TRBD1 or TRBD2 (5 bases each). This material consisted of CD8+ T cells from blood, taken around 50 months after liver transplant. The sequence derives from a human patient who received a liver transplant. The T cells may come from the graft donor. The CDR3 loop reads CASSLGGGSYEQYF. CDR3 nucleotides: TGTGCCAGCAGCTTAGGTGGGGGTTCCTACGAGCAGTACTTC.